A single sample is the source of the 28 T cell receptor beta chains below, sequenced in a study of T-cell memory formation after mild COVID-19. TCRdb reprocessed the 5' RACE reads via MiXCR and lists one record per CDR3 protein. The sample carries 75,000 to 95,000 distinct CDR3 sequences, 13% recorded once. What was sequenced was PBMCs or a T cell subset sorted from them (not recorded which). The origin of the receptors is an adult woman who had mild COVID-19 (a few samples of this study predate the infection). Cell type and time point are not known.

The table lists this clonotype with a few counts. The DNA for the CDR3 is TGTGCCTGGAGTGAGGGTGGCGATCAGCCCCAGCATTTT. Translation gives CAWSEGGDQPQHF. The V gene is TRBV30, the J gene TRBJ1-5, with D unresolved. Trimming took 1 base from V and 5 from J, leaving 9 bases between them. Germline loops: CDR1 GTSNPN, CDR2 SVGIG (reference sequence). The CDR3 runs to 13 residues.

This clonotype was seen only a few times. The chain links TRBV4-3 to TRBJ2-1; D is perhaps TRBD1 (6 bases). From germline, CDR1 is LGHNA and CDR2 YSLEER. This CDR3 has 14 residues. V shed 3 bases and J shed 9 bases, with 15 bases lying between them. CDR3 in amino acids: CASSQALQGGEQFF. DNA for the CDR3: TGCGCCAGCAGCCAGGCTCTACAGGGTGGTGAGCAGTTCTTC.

This clonotype has ten or more counts. The rearrangement joins TRBV25-1 to TRBJ2-5; D gene unclear. The CDR3 totals 12 residues. CDR1 is MGHDK and CDR2 is SYGVNS in the germline V gene. V was cut by 5 bases and J by 5 bases, with 9 bases left in between. Here the CDR3 DNA reads TGTGCCAGCAGTATAACGCCTGAGACCCAGTACTTC. This codes for CASSITPETQYF.

V usage is TRBV5-1 and J usage is TRBJ2-1; 14 nucleotides match TRBD2. V lost 4 bases and J lost 2; bases outside the gene matches: 8. Germline V gene lookup returns CDR1 SGHRS and CDR2 YFSETQ. The CDR3 is 18 residues long. CDR3 residues: CASSQGLAGVSPYNEQFF. CDR3 DNA sequence: TGCGCCAGCAGCCAGGGACTAGCGGGAGTATCACCCTACAATGAGCAGTTCTTC.

This clonotype was observed a handful of times. The rearrangement joins TRBV20-1 to TRBJ1-5, with TRBD1 as a possible D gene (6 bases). Germline V gene data show CDR1 as DFQATT and CDR2 as SNEGSKA (reference sequence). V shed 0 bases and J shed 5 bases, with 8 bases lying between them. The CDR3 covers 13 residues. The CDR3 protein is CSAREPGDQPQHF. CDR3 in DNA: TGCAGTGCTAGAGAACCAGGGGATCAGCCCCAGCATTTT.

Many counts were recorded for this clonotype. The J gene is TRBJ2-1, the V gene TRBV11-3, with 11 bases that match TRBD2. The CDR3 has 14 residues. The germline CDR1 and CDR2 sequences are SGHNT and YENEEA. V shed 8 bases, J shed 8 bases, and the junction held 8 bases outside the gene matches. In DNA form, the CDR3 reads TGTGCCAGCTGCCCTAGCGGGAGGATCCATGAGCAGTTCTTC. Its protein is CASCPSGRIHEQFF.

In this sample, this clonotype turned up many times. The chain joins TRBV7-9 to TRBJ2-5; TRBD1 is a possible D gene (5 bases). The length of the CDR3 is 16 residues. V dropped 1 base and J dropped 5 bases, with 17 bases sitting between them. Germline V gene data show CDR1 as SEHNR and CDR2 as FQNEAQ (reference sequence). The CDR3 region has the DNA TGTGCCAGCAGCTTAGACGGTTCTCAGGGTGACGAGACCCAGTACTTC. Translating it yields CASSLDGSQGDETQYF.

V gene TRBV11-2 combines with J gene TRBJ2-1; D is possibly TRBD2 (6 bases). V lost 2 bases, J lost 14 bases, and 25 bases lay in between. The CDR3 spans 16 residues. CDR1 and CDR2 (germline): SGHAT, FQNNGV. This CDR3 reads CASSLNGGTAFWEEFF. As DNA, the CDR3 is TGTGCCAGCAGCTTAAACGGCGGAACGGCCTTCTGGGAGGAGTTCTTC. Using reference TRBV11-2 and TRBJ2-1 for the parts outside the CDR3, the full variable domain is EAGVAQSPRYKIIEKRQSVAFWCNPISGHATLYWYQQILGQGPKLLIQFQNNGVVDDSQLPKDRFSAERLKGVDSTLKIQPAKLEDSAVYLCASSLNGGTAFWEEFFGPGTRLTVL.

This clonotype appeared a few times. The chain's CDR3 is CASSLASNLPGELFF. The CDR3 nucleotides are TGTGCCAGCTCACTCGCCTCGAACCTACCAGGGGAGCTGTTTTTT. The J gene is TRBJ2-2, the V gene TRBV18; the D is unclear. The CDR3 covers 15 residues. Germline V gene data show CDR1 as KGHSH and CDR2 as LQKENI. The V end was cut by 4 bases, the J end by 8 bases, with 17 bases between.

In its sample, this clonotype was seen a few times. The chain carries TRBV19 and TRBJ2-1, with 12 bases that match TRBD2. The V and J ends lost 5 bases and 0 bases, in that order; junction bases with no gene match: 5. The CDR3 loop spans 17 amino acids. In germline, CDR1 is LNHDA, CDR2 SQIVND (reference sequence). The CDR3 loop is CASSLGLAGTSYNEQFF. The CDR3, as DNA: TGTGCCAGTAGTCTCGGACTAGCGGGAACCTCCTACAATGAGCAGTTCTTC.

The rearrangement uses TRBV29-1 and TRBJ2-7, with 9 nucleotides matching TRBD2. Germline CDR1 SQVTM, CDR2 ANQGSEA. The CDR3 is made up of 13 amino acids. V dropped 6 bases and J dropped 4; count of bases not matched to a gene: 7. The CDR3 sequence: CSVIAGDSYEQYF. CDR3 in DNA: TGCAGCGTGATAGCGGGAGATTCTTACGAGCAGTACTTC.

J is TRBJ1-1 and V is TRBV24-1; D remains ambiguous. The CDR3 contains 19 residues. Trimming took 1 base from V and 6 from J, leaving 26 bases between them. Germline V CDR1 and CDR2: KGHDR, SFDVKD. This chain's CDR3 is CATSDFFVACDSGRAEAFF. CDR3 nucleotides: TGTGCCACCAGTGATTTCTTCGTCGCTTGTGACTCCGGAAGGGCTGAAGCTTTCTTT.

This clonotype was picked up many times. The chain uses TRBV11-2 and TRBJ2-3; 8 positions agree with TRBD2. The CDR3 is 17 residues long. V lost 4 bases, J lost 3 bases, and 12 bases stayed unmatched. The germline V gene has CDR1 SGHAT and CDR2 FQNNGV. The CDR3 bases are TGTGCCAGCAGCTGGTCCTCTTTGCGGGGGGAGACAGATACGCAGTATTTT. Protein: CASSWSSLRGETDTQYF.

This rearrangement joins TRBV29-1 to TRBJ2-7, with D possibly matching TRBD2 (6 bases). Per the germline V gene, CDR1 is SQVTM and CDR2 is ANQGSEA. The CDR3 totals 13 residues. V was pared by 4 bases and J by 0 bases, with 10 bases between. This CDR3 reads CSVVAESSYEQYF. For the CDR3, the DNA is TGCAGCGTTGTAGCGGAGAGCTCCTACGAGCAGTACTTC.

The chain uses TRBV4-1 and TRBJ2-3; 8 nucleotides match TRBD2. The CDR3 is made up of 15 amino acids. The trim removed 3 bases at V and 2 bases at J, leaving 4 bases unmatched. Germline values: CDR1 MGHRA, CDR2 YSYEKL. The CDR3 nucleotides are TGCGCCAGCAGCCAGACTAGCGCCTCCACAGATACGCAGTATTTT. This codes for CASSQTSASTDTQYF.

This clonotype was counted only a few times. This chain links TRBV10-3 with TRBJ2-7, with D hard to call. V lost 7 bases, J lost 6 bases, and 13 bases lay in between. This CDR3 has 12 amino acids. In germline, CDR1 is ENHRY, CDR2 SYGVKD. The CDR3 spells CAIMGQAGEQYF. In nucleotides, the CDR3 is TGTGCCATCATGGGCCAGGCTGGCGAGCAGTACTTC.

This clonotype turned up a few times. V and J are TRBV20-1 and TRBJ1-2; perhaps TRBD1 as D (6 bases). The V and J ends lost 1 base and 5 bases respectively, with 26 bases between them. The CDR3 runs 18 residues. CDR1 and CDR2 (germline): DFQATT, SNEGSKA (reference sequence). CDR3 DNA: TGCAGTGCTAGAGTCGCCCTTTTCCGCACAGGGTGGCCTTATGGCTACACCTTC. Its protein product is CSARVALFRTGWPYGYTF.

This clonotype was recorded at least ten times. J is TRBJ2-5 and V is TRBV29-1, with D perhaps TRBD1 (6 bases). This CDR3 has 15 amino acids. Trimming removed 3 bases from V and 2 bases from J, with 16 bases in between. In germline, CDR1 is SQVTM, CDR2 ANQGSEA. In DNA, the CDR3 is TGCAGCGTTGATTCGCTGGGGACACTACAAGAGACCCAGTACTTC. Amino acids: CSVDSLGTLQETQYF.

This clonotype has just a few counts. The rearrangement uses TRBV20-1 and TRBJ1-1, with D hard to call. V gave up 1 base and J gave up 7 bases, with 7 bases separating them. The CDR3 length is 11 residues. The germline V gene encodes CDR1 DFQATT and CDR2 SNEGSKA (reference sequence). CDR3 nucleotide sequence: TGCAGTGCTAGAGCGGGGAATGAAGCTTTCTTT. The encoded protein is CSARAGNEAFF.

This clonotype was seen ten or more times. V is TRBV20-1 and J is TRBJ2-7, with 10 bases lining up with TRBD2. Germline assignment: CDR1 DFQATT and CDR2 SNEGSKA (reference sequence). V lost 1 base, J lost 0 bases, and 9 bases stayed unmatched. This CDR3 has 17 residues. The CDR3, as DNA: TGCAGTGCTAGAGCGGCGGTCTTAGCGGGAGGCTCCTACGAGCAGTACTTC. Protein product: CSARAAVLAGGSYEQYF.

This clonotype has only a few counts. V usage is TRBV14 and J usage is TRBJ2-7, with TRBD2 matching 9 bases. CDR1 is SGHDN, CDR2 FVKESK, per germline. V lost 2 bases to trimming and J lost 3 bases; unmatched junction nucleotides: 20. CDR3 length: 20 residues. The DNA of the CDR3 is TGTGCCAGCAGCCAATACAGCTACCTCGGTAGCGGGAGTATTAACTACGAGCAGTACTTC. The encoded protein is CASSQYSYLGSGSINYEQYF.

This clonotype was observed a few times. The chain has TRBV27 and TRBJ2-3; D is uncertain. V lost 5 bases, J lost 5 bases, and 14 bases lay in between. CDR1 is MNHEY, CDR2 SMNVEV, per germline (reference sequence). The CDR3 loop spans 14 amino acids. The CDR3 nucleotides read TGTGCCAGCAGTATGGTCGGTAACGGAGATACGCAGTATTTT. It specifies CASSMVGNGDTQYF.

There are many counts of this clonotype. The rearrangement joins TRBV20-1 to TRBJ2-7; no reliable D call. The CDR3 contains 14 residues. In germline, CDR1 is DFQATT, CDR2 SNEGSKA (reference sequence). Deletions cut 0 bases from V and 3 bases from J, with 12 bases between. The CDR3 DNA is TGCAGTGCTAGAGATACCAAAGAATACTACGAGCAGTACTTC. It translates to CSARDTKEYYEQYF.

This chain uses TRBV9 with TRBJ1-6, with D maybe TRBD1 (5 bases). Germline values: CDR1 SGDLS, CDR2 YYNGEE. The CDR3 runs 17 residues. V was clipped by 0 bases and J by 5 bases, with 15 bases between them. In DNA form, the CDR3 reads TGTGCCAGCAGCGTAGACACCAGGGCGGTCAATAATTCACCCCTCCACTTT. It is translated as CASSVDTRAVNNSPLHF.

A word on this clonotype: The junction and the germline gene differ at one end; a read error may be behind it. This rearrangement joins TRBV20-1 to TRBJ2-1, with TRBD2 identical over 10 bases. Germline V gives CDR1 DFQATT, CDR2 SNEGSKA (reference sequence). The CDR3 is 16 amino acids. The CDR3 spells CSARDRAGGPRNEQFF. In nucleotides, the CDR3 is TGCAGTGCAAGAGATAGAGCGGGGGGGCCGCGGAATGAGCAGTTCTTC.

This clonotype was found a few times. The CDR3 coding sequence is TGTGCCAGCAGTGAGCCTAGACTAGCGGGGGCCTCCATGAACACCGGGGAGCTGTTTTTT. Residues: CASSEPRLAGASMNTGELFF. The chain carries TRBV2 and TRBJ2-2; 12 bases fit TRBD2. V lost 3 bases and J lost 1; bases outside the gene matches: 12. Germline V gene sequence: CDR1 SNHLY, CDR2 FYNNEI. This CDR3 contains 20 residues.

The chain recombines TRBV7-2 with TRBJ2-3; D not certain. The CDR3 extends over 15 amino acids. V lost 4 bases to trimming and J lost 1 base, with 12 bases between them. Germline V gene lookup returns CDR1 SGHTA and CDR2 FQGNSA. Here the CDR3 DNA reads TGTGCCAGCAGCTCCGATAGCATGGGCACAGATACGCAGTATTTT. Encoded protein: CASSSDSMGTDTQYF.

This clonotype was seen at least ten times. The V and J genes are TRBV19 and TRBJ1-1; possibly TRBD1 for D (5 bases). The ends were cut back, 5 bases at V and 5 bases at J, with 15 bases in the middle. The CDR3 spans 14 residues. CDR1 and CDR2 from the germline V gene are LNHDA and SQIVND (reference sequence). CDR3 bases: TGTGCCAGTAGTCCATGGCTGGGGGGGACTGAAGCTTTCTTT. As protein: CASSPWLGGTEAFF.